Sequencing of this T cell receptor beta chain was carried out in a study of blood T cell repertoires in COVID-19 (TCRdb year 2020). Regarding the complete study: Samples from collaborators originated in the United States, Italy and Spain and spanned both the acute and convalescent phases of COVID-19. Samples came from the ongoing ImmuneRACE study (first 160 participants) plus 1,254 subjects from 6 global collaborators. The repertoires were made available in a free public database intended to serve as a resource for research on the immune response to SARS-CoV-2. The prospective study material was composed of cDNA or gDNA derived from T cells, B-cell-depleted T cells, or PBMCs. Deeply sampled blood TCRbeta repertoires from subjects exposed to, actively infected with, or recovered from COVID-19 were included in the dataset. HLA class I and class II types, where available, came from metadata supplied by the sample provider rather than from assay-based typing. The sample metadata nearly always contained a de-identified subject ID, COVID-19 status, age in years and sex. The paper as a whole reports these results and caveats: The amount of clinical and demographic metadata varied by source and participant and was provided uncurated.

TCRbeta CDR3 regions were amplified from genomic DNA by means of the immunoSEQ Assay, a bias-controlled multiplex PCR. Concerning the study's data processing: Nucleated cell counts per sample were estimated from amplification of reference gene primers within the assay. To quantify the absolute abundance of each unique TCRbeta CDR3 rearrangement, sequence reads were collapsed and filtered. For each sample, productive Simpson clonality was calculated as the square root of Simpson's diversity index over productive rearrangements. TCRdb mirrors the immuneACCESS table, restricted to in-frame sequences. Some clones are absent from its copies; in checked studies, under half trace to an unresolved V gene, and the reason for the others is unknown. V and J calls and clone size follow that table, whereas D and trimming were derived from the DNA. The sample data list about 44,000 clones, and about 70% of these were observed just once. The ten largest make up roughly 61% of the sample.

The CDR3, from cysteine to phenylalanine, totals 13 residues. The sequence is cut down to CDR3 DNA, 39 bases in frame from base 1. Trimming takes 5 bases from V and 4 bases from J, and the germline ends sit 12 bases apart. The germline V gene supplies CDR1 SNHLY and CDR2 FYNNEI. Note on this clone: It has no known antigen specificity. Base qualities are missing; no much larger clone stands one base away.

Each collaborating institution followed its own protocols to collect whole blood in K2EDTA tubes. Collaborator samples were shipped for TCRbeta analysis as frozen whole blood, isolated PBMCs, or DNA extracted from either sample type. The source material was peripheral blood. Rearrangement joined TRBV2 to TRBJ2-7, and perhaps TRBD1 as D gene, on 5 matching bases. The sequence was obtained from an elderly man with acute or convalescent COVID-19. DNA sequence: TGTGCCAGCAGTAATACAGGACCATACGAGCAGTACTTC. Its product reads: CASSNTGPYEQYF.